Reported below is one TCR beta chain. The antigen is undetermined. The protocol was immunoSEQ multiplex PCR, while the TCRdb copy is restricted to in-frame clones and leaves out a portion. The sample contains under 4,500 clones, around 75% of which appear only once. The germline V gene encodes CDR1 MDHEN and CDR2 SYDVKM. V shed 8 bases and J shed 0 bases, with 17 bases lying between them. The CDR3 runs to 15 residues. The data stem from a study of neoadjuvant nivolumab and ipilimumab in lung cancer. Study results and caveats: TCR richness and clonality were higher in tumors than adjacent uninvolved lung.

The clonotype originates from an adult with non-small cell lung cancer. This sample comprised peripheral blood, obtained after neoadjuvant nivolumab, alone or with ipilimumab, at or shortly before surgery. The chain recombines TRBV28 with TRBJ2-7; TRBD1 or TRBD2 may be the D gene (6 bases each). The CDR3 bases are TGTGCCAGCTACGGGGGCAGGGTGGACTCCTACGAGCAGTACTTC. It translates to CASYGGRVDSYEQYF.